This is a list of T cell receptor beta chains from one sample in a study of cytomegalovirus exposure and HLA in healthy donors. Sequenced by immunoSEQ multiplex PCR; TCRdb stores in-frame clones only, minus some. The sample lists approximately 170,000 clones; 60% to 85% were seen once. Sequences were obtained from PBMCs. The origin of the receptors is a female donor in good health and CMV-seronegative. Each CDR3 is given with its conserved first and last residue. D genes are given only for firm matches. Not all rows give a size; the values are once, few, many and, for expanded clones, a class.

TGTGCCAGCAGCCATCGGCGGGCTATCCTCTACAATGAGCAGTTCTTC	CASSHRRAILYNEQFF	NA	NA	TRBV14	TRBJ2-1
TGTGCCATCAGTGAGTCGGAGTATCTCGAGTCCTACAATGAGCAGTTCTTC	CAISESEYLESYNEQFF	NA	NA	TRBV10-3	TRBJ2-1
TGTGCCAGCAGCTTACAATCGGGGGATGGCTACACCTTC	CASSLQSGDGYTF	NA	NA	TRBV7-3	TRBJ1-2
TGTGCCAGCAGCTTATTGGGACAGGCTTACACCGGGGAGCTGTTTTTT	CASSLLGQAYTGELFF	TRBD1	NA	TRBV7-8	TRBJ2-2
TGTGCCAGTAGTATCAGGAGGGAGCGTGGCTACACCTTC	CASSIRRERGYTF	NA	NA	TRBV19	TRBJ1-2
TGCAGCGTTGAAGCCAGGGGGACTGAAGCTTTCTTT	CSVEARGTEAFF	TRBD1	NA	TRBV29-1	TRBJ1-1
TGCAGCGTTCACAGGGGCGCCAAGAACACTGAAGCTTTCTTT	CSVHRGAKNTEAFF	TRBD1	NA	TRBV29-1	TRBJ1-1
TGTGCCAGCAGTTCGTCGGGCGGGAGGTCTTACAATGAGCAGTTCTTC	CASSSSGGRSYNEQFF	TRBD2	NA	TRBV28	TRBJ2-1
TGTGCCAGTAGTCCCTTCGCGGGACAGGGGATGAGCTCCTATAATTCACCCCTCCACTTT	CASSPFAGQGMSSYNSPLHF	TRBD1	NA	TRBV19	TRBJ1-6
TGCGCCAGCAGCGCGGACAGTTCCGTTCAGCCCCAGCATTTT	CASSADSSVQPQHF	NA	NA	TRBV5-1	TRBJ1-5
TGTGCCAGCAGTGGACAGGGGACGGCTCAGCCCCAGCATTTT	CASSGQGTAQPQHF	TRBD1	NA	TRBV2	TRBJ1-5
TGTGCCAGCAGCTTCGGCATAAGACTAGCGAATCACTACGAGCAGTACTTC	CASSFGIRLANHYEQYF	TRBD2	NA	TRBV11-3	TRBJ2-7
TGTGCCAGCAGCCCCCCCGCTTGGGGACAGACGAACACCGGGGAGCTGTTTTTT	CASSPPAWGQTNTGELFF	TRBD1	NA	TRBV7-8	TRBJ2-2
TGTGCCAGCAGCTCCCCAGGTCTGGGGGCCAACGTCCTGACTTTC	CASSSPGLGANVLTF	NA	NA	TRBV5-4	TRBJ2-6
TGTGCCAGTAGTGGACAGGGGGCGGGTTCCGAAGCTTTCTTT	CASSGQGAGSEAFF	TRBD1	NA	TRBV19	TRBJ1-1
TGTGCCAGCAGCGTATTCGGGGGGGAGCAGTTCTTC	CASSVFGGEQFF	TRBD2	NA	TRBV9	TRBJ2-1
TGTGCCAGCAGCGTAGGGGTTAGCGGGAGCTACGAGCAGTACTTC	CASSVGVSGSYEQYF	TRBD2	once	TRBV9	TRBJ2-7
TGTGCCAGCACTTCCTGGGGACAGGGTCCCAATCAGCCCCAGCATTTT	CASTSWGQGPNQPQHF	TRBD1	NA	TRBV27	TRBJ1-5
TGTGCCAGTAGTATGGTCGCGGGGCAGGGGAACACTGAAGCTTTCTTT	CASSMVAGQGNTEAFF	NA	NA	TRBV19	TRBJ1-1
TGTGCCAGCTCTAGACAGGGGTTAAGGGAGCAGTACTTC	CASSRQGLREQYF	TRBD1	NA	TRBV18	TRBJ2-7
TGTGCCTGGAGTATTGTGGGACAGGAGGGATTCTGGGGCCAAGAGACCCAGTACTTC	CAWSIVGQEGFWGQETQYF	TRBD1	NA	TRBV30	TRBJ2-5
TGTGCCAGTAGCCGACTAGACATCCAAGAGACCCAGTACTTC	CASSRLDIQETQYF	NA	NA	TRBV19	TRBJ2-5
TGTGCCAGCGGCGTTAGGACAGGGGTCGGGAATGAGCAGTTCTTC	CASGVRTGVGNEQFF	TRBD1	NA	TRBV7-9	TRBJ2-1
TGTGCCAGCAGCTCTCGGACAGGAGAAGATACGCAGTATTTT	CASSSRTGEDTQYF	TRBD1	few	TRBV7-3	TRBJ2-3
TGTGCCAGTAGGACGACAGGGTCCAACTTTTTGAACACTGAAGCTTTCTTT	CASRTTGSNFLNTEAFF	TRBD1	NA	TRBV19	TRBJ1-1
TGTGCCACCAGCAGAGACCGGGGAGAAGAGACCCAGTACTTC	CATSRDRGEETQYF	NA	NA	TRBV15	TRBJ2-5
TGTGCCAGCAGCAGGACAGGGGGAGACCAGCCCCAGCATTTT	CASSRTGGDQPQHF	TRBD1	NA	TRBV7-8	TRBJ1-5
TGTGCCACCAGCAGAGTACGAGGGCGCGAGCAGTACTTC	CATSRVRGREQYF	NA	NA	TRBV15	TRBJ2-7
TGTGCCAGCAGTTACAAGGGGTCAGCTGGAAACACCATATATTTT	CASSYKGSAGNTIYF	NA	NA	TRBV6-6	TRBJ1-3
TGCGCCAGCAGTGAGGGCGCGGGATTCCGCTACAATGAGCAGTTCTTC	CASSEGAGFRYNEQFF	NA	NA	TRBV10-2	TRBJ2-1
TGTGCCAGCAGCCCGTTACAGGGAAGGCAGTACTTC	CASSPLQGRQYF	NA	NA	TRBV14	TRBJ2-7
TGTGCCAGCAGTGAAGGTGGGGCCCCAATCACCTACACCTTC	CASSEGGAPITYTF	NA	NA	TRBV6-1	TRBJ1-2
TGTGCCAGCAGCTTAGAGCCGAGCGAGCAGTTCTTC	CASSLEPSEQFF	NA	NA	TRBV11-3	TRBJ2-1
TGTGCCAGTAGCTACAGGTTGTTTGACTATGGCTACACCTTC	CASSYRLFDYGYTF	NA	few	TRBV19	TRBJ1-2
TGTGCCAGCAGCCCCTACGGACGGGAGGTGCCCTACAATGAGCAGTTCTTC	CASSPYGREVPYNEQFF	TRBD2	NA	TRBV7-8	TRBJ2-1
TGTGCCAGTAGCCACGAGGACTCAAGTTATGGCTACACCTTC	CASSHEDSSYGYTF	NA	NA	TRBV19	TRBJ1-2
TGCAGCGTTGAAACAGGGAACACTGAAGCTTTCTTT	CSVETGNTEAFF	NA	NA	TRBV29-1	TRBJ1-1
TGTGCCAGTAACCCGGGACAGGGTTTCGGTGGCTACACCTTC	CASNPGQGFGGYTF	TRBD1	NA	TRBV19	TRBJ1-2
TGTGCCAGCAGCCCCCGTTCGGTGTCGGACACTGAAGCTTTCTTT	CASSPRSVSDTEAFF	NA	NA	TRBV9	TRBJ1-1
TGTGCCAGCAGCCCAGACAGGGGATCGAACACCGGGGAGCTGTTTTTT	CASSPDRGSNTGELFF	TRBD1	NA	TRBV7-7	TRBJ2-2
TGCGCCAGCAGCCAAGATCTGGGCAGGGATCCTCCAAATGGCTACACCTTC	CASSQDLGRDPPNGYTF	NA	NA	TRBV4-3	TRBJ1-2
TGTGCCAGTAGTATAGTGGAGGGCTCCTCCTACGAGCAGTACTTC	CASSIVEGSSYEQYF	NA	few	TRBV19	TRBJ2-7